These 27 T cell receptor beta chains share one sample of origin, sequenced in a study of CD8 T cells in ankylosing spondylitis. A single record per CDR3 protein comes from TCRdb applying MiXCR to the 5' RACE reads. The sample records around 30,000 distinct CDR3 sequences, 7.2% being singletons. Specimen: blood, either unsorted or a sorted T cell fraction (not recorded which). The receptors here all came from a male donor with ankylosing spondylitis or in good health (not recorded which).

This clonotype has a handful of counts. DNA of the CDR3: TGTGCCAGCAGCTCCGGAGACACTAGCGGATCCACAGATACGCAGTATTTT. This encodes CASSSGDTSGSTDTQYF. This chain uses TRBV7-1 with TRBJ2-3; 8 bases fit TRBD2. TRBV7-1 is an ORF; its function is uncertain. Trimming removed 3 bases from V and 2 bases from J; junction bases left unmatched: 10. This CDR3 contains 17 residues.

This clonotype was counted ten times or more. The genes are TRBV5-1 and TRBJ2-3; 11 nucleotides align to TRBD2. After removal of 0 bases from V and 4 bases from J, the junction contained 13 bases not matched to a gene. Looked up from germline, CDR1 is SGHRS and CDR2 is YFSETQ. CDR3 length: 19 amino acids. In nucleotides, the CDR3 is TGCGCCAGCAGCTTGGCTCGCGGGGGACTAGCGGCGGCGGCAGATACGCAGTATTTT. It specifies CASSLARGGLAAAADTQYF.

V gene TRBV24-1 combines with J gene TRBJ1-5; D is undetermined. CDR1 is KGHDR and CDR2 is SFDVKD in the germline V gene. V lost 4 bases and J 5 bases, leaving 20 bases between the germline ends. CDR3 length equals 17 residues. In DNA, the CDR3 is TGTGCCACCAGTGACCGCCTAGGTAGGAATATCCATCAGCCCCAGCATTTT. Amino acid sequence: CATSDRLGRNIHQPQHF.

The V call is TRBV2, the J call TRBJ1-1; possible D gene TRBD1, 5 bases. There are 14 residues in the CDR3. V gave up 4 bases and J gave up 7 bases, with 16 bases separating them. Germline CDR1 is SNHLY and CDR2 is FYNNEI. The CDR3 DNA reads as TGTGCCAGCAGTGTTAGGGGCGGTTCGAGTGAAGCTTTCTTT. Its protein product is CASSVRGGSSEAFF.

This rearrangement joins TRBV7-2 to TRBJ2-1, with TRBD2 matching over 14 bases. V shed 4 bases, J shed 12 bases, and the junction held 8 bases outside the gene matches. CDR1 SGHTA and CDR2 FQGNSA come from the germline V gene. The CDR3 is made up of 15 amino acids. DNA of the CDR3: TGTGCCAGCAGCTACACCGGGACTAGCGGGGGCCGGCAGTTCTTC. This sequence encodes CASSYTGTSGGRQFF. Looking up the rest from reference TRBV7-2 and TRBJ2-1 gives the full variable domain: GAGVSQSPSNKVTEKGKDVELRCDPISGHTALYWYRQSLGQGLEFLIYFQGNSAPDKSGLPSDRFSAERTGGSVSTLTIQRTQQEDSAVYLCASSYTGTSGGRQFFGPGTRLTVL.

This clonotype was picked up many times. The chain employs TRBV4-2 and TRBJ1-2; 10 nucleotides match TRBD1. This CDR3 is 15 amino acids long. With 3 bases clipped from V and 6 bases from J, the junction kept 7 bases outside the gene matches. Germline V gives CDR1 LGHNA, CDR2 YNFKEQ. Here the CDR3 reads CASSHPTDRGDGYTF. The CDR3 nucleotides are TGTGCCAGCAGCCACCCTACGGACAGGGGGGATGGCTACACCTTC.

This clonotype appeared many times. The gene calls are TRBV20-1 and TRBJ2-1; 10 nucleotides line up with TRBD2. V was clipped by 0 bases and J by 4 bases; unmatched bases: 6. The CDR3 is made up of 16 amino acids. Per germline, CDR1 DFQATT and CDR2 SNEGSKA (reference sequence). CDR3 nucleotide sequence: TGCAGTGCTAGAGATCTTAGGACTAGCGGATACAATGAGCAGTTCTTC. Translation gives CSARDLRTSGYNEQFF.

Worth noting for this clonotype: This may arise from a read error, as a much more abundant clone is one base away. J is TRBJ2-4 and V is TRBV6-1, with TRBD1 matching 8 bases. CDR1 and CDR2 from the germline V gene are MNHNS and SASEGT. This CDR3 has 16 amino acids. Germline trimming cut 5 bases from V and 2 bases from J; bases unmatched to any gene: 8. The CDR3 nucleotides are TGTGCCAGCAGTCCCTGGACAGGGAAACCCAAAAACATTCAGTACTTC. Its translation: CASSPWTGKPKNIQYF.

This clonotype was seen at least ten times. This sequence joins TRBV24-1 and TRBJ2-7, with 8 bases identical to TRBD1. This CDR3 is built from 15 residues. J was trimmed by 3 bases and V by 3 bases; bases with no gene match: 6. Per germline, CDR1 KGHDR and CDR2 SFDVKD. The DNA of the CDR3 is TGTGCCACCAGTGATACGTCCGGGACAGGCTACGAGCAGTACTTC. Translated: CATSDTSGTGYEQYF.

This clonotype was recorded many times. In DNA form, the CDR3 reads TGCGCCAGCAGCTTGGCGGCCGCCATAGGGACCCAGTACTTC. Translating it yields CASSLAAAIGTQYF. V usage is TRBV5-1 and J usage is TRBJ2-5; D is unresolved. V was clipped by 0 bases and J by 7 bases, with 13 bases between them. This CDR3 comprises 14 residues. The V gene's germline CDR1 is SGHRS and CDR2 YFSETQ.

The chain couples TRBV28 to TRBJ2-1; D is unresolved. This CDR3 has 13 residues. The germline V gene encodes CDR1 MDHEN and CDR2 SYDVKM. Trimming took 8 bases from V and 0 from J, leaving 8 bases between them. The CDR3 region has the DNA TGTGCCAGCCGGGCCATCTCCTACAATGAGCAGTTCTTC. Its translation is CASRAISYNEQFF.

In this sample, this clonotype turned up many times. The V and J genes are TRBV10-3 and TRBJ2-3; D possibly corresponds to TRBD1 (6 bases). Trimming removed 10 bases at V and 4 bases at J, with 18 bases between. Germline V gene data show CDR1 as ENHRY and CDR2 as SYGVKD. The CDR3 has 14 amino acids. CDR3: CATTTRDTADTQYF. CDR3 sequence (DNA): TGTGCCACCACTACCCGGGACACGGCAGATACGCAGTATTTT.

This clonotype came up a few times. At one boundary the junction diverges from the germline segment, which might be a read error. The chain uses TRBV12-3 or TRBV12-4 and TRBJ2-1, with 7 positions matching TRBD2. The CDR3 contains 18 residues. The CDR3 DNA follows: TGTACCAGCTGTTTAGCTACCGGGACTATCAGCTCCTACAATGAGCAGTTCTTC. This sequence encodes CTSCLATGTISSYNEQFF.

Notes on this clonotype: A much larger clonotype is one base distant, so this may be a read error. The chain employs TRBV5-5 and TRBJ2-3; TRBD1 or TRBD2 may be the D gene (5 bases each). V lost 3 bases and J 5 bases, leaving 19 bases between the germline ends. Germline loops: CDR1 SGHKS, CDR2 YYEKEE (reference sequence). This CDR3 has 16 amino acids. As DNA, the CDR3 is TGTGCCAGCAGCTCCACCGGGACCGCGGCACGAGATACGCAGTATTTT. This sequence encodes CASSSTGTAARDTQYF.

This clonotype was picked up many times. The chain's CDR3 is CASSFLTNTEAFF. Here the CDR3 DNA reads TGCGCCAGCAGCTTTCTTACGAACACTGAAGCTTTCTTT. The rearrangement uses TRBV5-1 and TRBJ1-1; no clear D. The CDR3 runs to 13 residues. Germline CDR1 is SGHRS and CDR2 is YFSETQ. Trimming stripped 2 bases from V and 1 base from J, with 6 bases between.

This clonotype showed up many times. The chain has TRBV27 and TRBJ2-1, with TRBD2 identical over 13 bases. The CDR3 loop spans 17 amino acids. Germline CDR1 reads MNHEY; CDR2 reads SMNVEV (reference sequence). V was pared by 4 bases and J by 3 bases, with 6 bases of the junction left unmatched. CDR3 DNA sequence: TGTGCCAGCAGTTCGGGACTAGCGGGACCCAGCTACAATGAGCAGTTCTTC. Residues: CASSSGLAGPSYNEQFF.

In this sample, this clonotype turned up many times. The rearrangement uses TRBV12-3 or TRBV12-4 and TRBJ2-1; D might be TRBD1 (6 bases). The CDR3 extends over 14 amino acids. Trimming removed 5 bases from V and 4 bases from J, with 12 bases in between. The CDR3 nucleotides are TGTGCCAGCAGTCAACAGGGTACATACAATGAGCAGTTCTTC. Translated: CASSQQGTYNEQFF.

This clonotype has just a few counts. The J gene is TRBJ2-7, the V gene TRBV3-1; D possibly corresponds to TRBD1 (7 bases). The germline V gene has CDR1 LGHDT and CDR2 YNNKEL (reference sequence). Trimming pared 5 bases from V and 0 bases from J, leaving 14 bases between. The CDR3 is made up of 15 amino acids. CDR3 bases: TGTGCCAGCAGCGGGGGGACAGCTAGCTCCTACGAGCAGTACTTC. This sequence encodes CASSGGTASSYEQYF.

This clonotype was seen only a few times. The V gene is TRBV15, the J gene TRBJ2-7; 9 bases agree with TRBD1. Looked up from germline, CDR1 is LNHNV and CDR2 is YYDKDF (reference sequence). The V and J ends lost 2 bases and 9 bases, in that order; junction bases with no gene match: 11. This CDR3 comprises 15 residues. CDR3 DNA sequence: TGTGCCACCAGCAGAAGCAGGGGACAGGGAGGTGGGCAGTACTTC. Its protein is CATSRSRGQGGGQYF.

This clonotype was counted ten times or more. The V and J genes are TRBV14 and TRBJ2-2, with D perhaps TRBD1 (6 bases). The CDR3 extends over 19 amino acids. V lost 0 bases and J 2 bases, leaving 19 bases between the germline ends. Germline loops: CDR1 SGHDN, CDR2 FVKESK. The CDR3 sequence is CASSQDTPKGGPNTGELFF. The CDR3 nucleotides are TGTGCCAGCAGCCAAGATACCCCAAAAGGGGGACCCAACACCGGGGAGCTGTTTTTT.

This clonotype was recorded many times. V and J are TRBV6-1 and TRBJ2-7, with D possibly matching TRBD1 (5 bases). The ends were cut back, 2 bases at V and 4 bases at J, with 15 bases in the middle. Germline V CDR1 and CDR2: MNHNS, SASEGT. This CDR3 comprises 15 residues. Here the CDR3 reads CASSERSIGAYEQYF. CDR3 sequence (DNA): TGTGCCAGCAGTGAAAGGAGTATAGGGGCGTACGAGCAGTACTTC.

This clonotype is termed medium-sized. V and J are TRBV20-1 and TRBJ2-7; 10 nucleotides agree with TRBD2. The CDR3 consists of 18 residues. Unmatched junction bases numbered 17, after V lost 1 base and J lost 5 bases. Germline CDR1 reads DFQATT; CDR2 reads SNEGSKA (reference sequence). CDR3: CSARAEGASGRRGDEQYF. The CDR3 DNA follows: TGCAGTGCTAGAGCGGAAGGGGCTAGCGGGAGAAGGGGAGACGAGCAGTACTTC.

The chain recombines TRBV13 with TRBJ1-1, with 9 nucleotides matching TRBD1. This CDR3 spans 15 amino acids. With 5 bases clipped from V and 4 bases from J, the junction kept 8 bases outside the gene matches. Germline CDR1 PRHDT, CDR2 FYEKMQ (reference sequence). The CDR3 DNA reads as TGTGCCAGCAGCCCCGAGGGACAGGGAAGCACTGAAGCTTTCTTT. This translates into CASSPEGQGSTEAFF.

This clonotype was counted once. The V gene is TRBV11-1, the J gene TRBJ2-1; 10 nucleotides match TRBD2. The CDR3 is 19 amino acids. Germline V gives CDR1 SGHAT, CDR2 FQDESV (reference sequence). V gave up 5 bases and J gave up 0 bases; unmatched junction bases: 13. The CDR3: CASSALPGLAVSSYNEQFF. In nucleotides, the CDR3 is TGTGCCAGCAGCGCCCTTCCCGGACTAGCGGTGAGCTCCTACAATGAGCAGTTCTTC.

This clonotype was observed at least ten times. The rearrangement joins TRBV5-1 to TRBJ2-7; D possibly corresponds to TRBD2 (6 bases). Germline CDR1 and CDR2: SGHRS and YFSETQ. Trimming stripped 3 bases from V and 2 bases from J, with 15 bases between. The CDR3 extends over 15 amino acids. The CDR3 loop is CASSSGGTVTYEQYF. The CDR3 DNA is TGCGCCAGCAGCTCAGGCGGGACGGTGACCTACGAGCAGTACTTC.

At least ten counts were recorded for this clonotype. The chain's CDR3 is CASSLSQLTDTQYF. Here the CDR3 DNA reads TGTGCCAGCAGCTTAAGCCAGCTAACAGATACGCAGTATTTT. The chain carries TRBV7-3 and TRBJ2-3, with unresolved D. The CDR3 length is 14 residues. Trimming took 1 base from V and 3 from J, leaving 8 bases between them. Germline CDR1 SGHTA, CDR2 FQGTGA.

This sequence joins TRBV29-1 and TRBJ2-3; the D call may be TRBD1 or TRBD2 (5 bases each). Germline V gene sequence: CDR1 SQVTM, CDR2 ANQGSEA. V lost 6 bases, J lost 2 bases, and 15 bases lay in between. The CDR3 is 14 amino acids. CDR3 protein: CSVAGTRNTDTQYF. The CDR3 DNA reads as TGCAGCGTGGCCGGGACGCGGAACACAGATACGCAGTATTTT.